The 18 T cell receptor beta chains below all came from one sample that was sequenced in a study of naive and memory T cell subsets. Documented treatment: skin biopsy from PPD injection site in Mantoux-positive individual. TCR cDNA received a 3' ligated oligonucleotide that carried a UMI. Four PCR rounds used nested alpha and beta constant region primers plus the SP2 primer. MiXCR, applied by TCRdb to the UMI-ligation and nested PCR reads, yields one record per CDR3 protein. The sample includes 35,000 to 40,000 distinct CDR3 sequences, 11% seen only once; the top ten take around 4.2%. The specimen was skin, collected from a tuberculin skin test site. The receptor set was obtained from an adult in good health.

J is TRBJ1-2 and V is TRBV28; TRBD1 is a possible D gene (6 bases). The CDR3 has 12 amino acids. V was trimmed by 6 bases and J by 10 bases, leaving 15 bases between them. Germline CDR1 MDHEN, CDR2 SYDVKM. The DNA for the CDR3 is TGTGCCAGCAGCCCTGGGGGGGCCTTCTACACCTTC. Translation gives CASSPGGAFYTF.

This clonotype came up many times. The V and J genes are TRBV28 and TRBJ2-7, with TRBD1 identical over 9 bases. With V trimmed by 7 bases and J by 4 bases, 11 bases remained unmatched. CDR1 and CDR2 from the germline V gene are MDHEN and SYDVKM. There are 15 residues in the CDR3. The CDR3 nucleotides are TGTGCCAGCACCCTAATGACAGGGGGATTGTACGAGCAGTACTTC. Residues: CASTLMTGGLYEQYF.

The rearrangement links TRBV10-3 to TRBJ1-6, with 11 bases identical to TRBD1. The J segment lost 7 bases and the V segment lost 6 bases, leaving 2 bases of the junction unmatched. Looked up from germline, CDR1 is ENHRY and CDR2 is SYGVKD. There are 14 residues in the CDR3. CDR3 loop: CAIRGTGGNSPLHF. The CDR3, as DNA: TGTGCCATCAGAGGGACAGGGGGGAATTCACCCCTCCACTTT.

This chain connects TRBV29-1 to TRBJ2-7; D is perhaps TRBD2 (5 bases). Germline V gene lookup returns CDR1 SQVTM and CDR2 ANQGSEA. Trimming left V 3 bases short and J 4 bases short, with 13 bases between. This CDR3 contains 13 residues. The CDR3 loop reads CSVESGVEYEQYF. CDR3 sequence (DNA): TGCAGCGTTGAGTCCGGGGTCGAGTACGAGCAGTACTTC.

The sample holds many counts of this clonotype. The J gene is TRBJ2-1, the V gene TRBV20-1, with 7 positions matching TRBD2. CDR3 size: 15 residues. The V segment lost 3 bases and the J segment 6 bases; nucleotides outside the gene matches: 11. Germline values: CDR1 DFQATT, CDR2 SNEGSKA (reference sequence). CDR3 sequence (DNA): TGCAGTGCTAGTGACTGGCGGGAGTCTGGCAATGAGCAGTTCTTC. Translating it yields CSASDWRESGNEQFF.

This clonotype was observed at least ten times. The chain uses TRBV7-9 and TRBJ1-4; D remains ambiguous. The germline V gene has CDR1 SEHNR and CDR2 FQNEAQ (reference sequence). The ends were cut back, 2 bases at V and 4 bases at J, with 8 bases in the middle. The CDR3 is 14 amino acids. The chain's CDR3 is CASSLSGFNEKLFF. DNA of the CDR3: TGTGCCAGCAGCTTATCGGGATTTAATGAAAAACTGTTTTTT.

This clonotype came up many times. This sequence joins TRBV20-1 and TRBJ2-6, with TRBD1 matching over 11 bases. In germline, CDR1 is DFQATT, CDR2 SNEGSKA (reference sequence). The CDR3 is made up of 17 amino acids. Trimming took 6 bases from V and 1 from J; bases not matched to a gene: 8. In nucleotides, the CDR3 is TGCAGTGCGAATACGGGACAGGGGGTATCTGGGGCCAACGTCCTGACTTTC. This encodes CSANTGQGVSGANVLTF.

The rearrangement links TRBV7-8 to TRBJ2-5; D gene unclear. V was shortened by 1 base and J by 0 bases, with 6 bases between the two germline ends. The CDR3 covers 14 residues. The V gene's germline CDR1 is SGHVS and CDR2 FQNEAQ. The CDR3 DNA reads TGTGCCAGCAGCTTAGGATCCAACCAAGAGACCCAGTACTTC. Translated: CASSLGSNQETQYF.

This clonotype was detected ten times or more. The chain carries TRBV7-2 and TRBJ2-3; D is perhaps TRBD2 (5 bases). Trimming pared 5 bases from V and 6 bases from J, leaving 12 bases between. The CDR3 is 13 residues long. The V gene's germline CDR1 is SGHTA and CDR2 FQGNSA. The CDR3 is CASSQRDRDTQYF. The DNA of the CDR3 is TGTGCCAGCAGCCAACGGGATCGCGATACGCAGTATTTT.

By share, this clonotype counts as medium-sized. The V call is TRBV28, the J call TRBJ2-1; tentative D call: TRBD1 (7 bases). V was trimmed by 7 bases and J by 4 bases, leaving 26 bases between them. This CDR3 is built from 18 residues. From germline, CDR1 is MDHEN and CDR2 SYDVKM. The CDR3 DNA reads TGTGCCAGCAACCACCCTCACCGGGGGACAGACATGTACAATGAGCAGTTCTTC. Its translation is CASNHPHRGTDMYNEQFF.

At least ten counts were recorded for this clonotype. The rearrangement uses TRBV5-1 and TRBJ2-3; TRBD1 matches at 7 bases. This CDR3 is built from 16 residues. The junction had 5 bases not matched to a gene; V was cut back by 1 base and J by 0 bases. CDR1 and CDR2 from the germline V gene are SGHRS and YFSETQ. The CDR3 loop is CASSLHRGPSTDTQYF. CDR3 bases: TGCGCCAGCAGCTTGCACAGGGGACCTAGCACAGATACGCAGTATTTT.

This clonotype has more than one count but fewer than ten. Written as DNA, the CDR3 is TGTGCCAGCAGTCTTACTGGGCTGAACACTGAAGCTTTCTTT. Amino acid sequence: CASSLTGLNTEAFF. The V gene is TRBV6-2 or TRBV6-3, the J gene TRBJ1-1; D call uncertain. CDR1 MNHEY and CDR2 SVGEGT come from the germline V gene. CDR3 length equals 14 residues. Trimming removed 5 bases from V and 0 bases from J, with 10 bases in between.

CDR3 DNA sequence: TGCGCCAGCAGCCCGCAGCTTACGGAAACTGAAGCTTTCTTT. Amino acids: CASSPQLTETEAFF. V gene TRBV5-1 combines with J gene TRBJ1-1; D gene uncertain. CDR3 length: 14 amino acids. Germline CDR1 reads SGHRS; CDR2 reads YFSETQ. With 4 bases removed from V and 5 bases from J, the gap between germline ends came to 15 bases.

This clonotype was seen more than once but under ten times. This chain joins TRBV20-1 and TRBJ2-7; the match to TRBD2 covers 8 bases. Germline assignment: CDR1 DFQATT and CDR2 SNEGSKA (reference sequence). The CDR3 length is 15 residues. With V trimmed by 2 bases and J by 2 bases, 8 bases remained unmatched. The CDR3 nucleotides are TGCAGTGCTAGAAGGTCTAGCGGGTCCGCCTACGAGCAGTACTTC. The encoded protein is CSARRSSGSAYEQYF.

By share of the sample, this clonotype is medium-sized. This rearrangement joins TRBV3-1 to TRBJ2-3; 12 positions match TRBD2. The CDR3 extends over 16 amino acids. With 6 bases clipped from V and 4 bases from J, the junction kept 8 bases outside the gene matches. Germline V gene lookup returns CDR1 LGHDT and CDR2 YNNKEL (reference sequence). CDR3 region: CASSSRTSGAADTQYF. The CDR3 region has the DNA TGTGCCAGCAGTTCGAGGACTAGCGGGGCGGCAGATACGCAGTATTTT.

At least ten counts were recorded for this clonotype. The chain couples TRBV29-1 to TRBJ2-3; 8 bases match TRBD2. The trim removed 8 bases at V and 0 bases at J, leaving 4 bases unmatched. Per germline, CDR1 SQVTM and CDR2 ANQGSEA. This CDR3 has 13 residues. The CDR3 DNA is TGCAGCATCACTAGCGGAAGCACAGATACGCAGTATTTT. It codes for CSITSGSTDTQYF.

Ten or more counts support this clonotype. J is TRBJ2-1 and V is TRBV5-5; 7 bases align to TRBD2. Germline V gene data show CDR1 as SGHKS and CDR2 as YYEKEE (reference sequence). The CDR3 contains 17 residues. Trimming cost V 0 bases and J 0 bases; bases outside gene matches: 6. CDR3 nucleotides: TGTGCCAGCAGCTTGGCCGTAGGCGGGAGCTCCTACAATGAGCAGTTCTTC. This gives the protein CASSLAVGGSSYNEQFF.

The chain is built from TRBV5-4 and TRBJ2-3, with TRBD2 as a possible D gene (5 bases). The length of the CDR3 is 15 residues. V lost 0 bases and J lost 2, with 10 bases in between. Germline V gene lookup returns CDR1 SGHNT and CDR2 YYREEE (reference sequence). CDR3 DNA sequence: TGTGCCAGCAGCTTGGAAGGACTCATCACAGATACGCAGTATTTT. This gives the protein CASSLEGLITDTQYF. The entire variable domain, with the rest obtained from reference TRBV5-4 and TRBJ2-3, is as follows: ETGVTQSPTHLIKTRGQQVTLRCSSQSGHNTVSWYQQALGQGPQFIFQYYREEENGRGNFPPRFSGLQFPNYSSELNVNALELDDSALYLCASSLEGLITDTQYFGPGTRLTVL.